This T cell receptor (beta chain) comes out of a study of CD8 T cells in ankylosing spondylitis. Study observations and caveats: Blood of patients with ankylosing spondylitis appeared to be characterized by a TCR beta motif of eight highly homologous variants.

One entry per CDR3 protein results from TCRdb running MiXCR on the 5' RACE reads. The table lists 500,000 to 550,000 distinct CDR3 sequences, about an eighth of them singletons. The sample holds a few counts of this clonotype. Its antigen is not known. The germline V gene encodes CDR1 SGHRS and CDR2 YFSETQ. V was shortened by 4 bases and J by 8 bases, with 13 bases between the two germline ends. The CDR3 is 13 amino acids. Material: blood, either unsorted or a sorted T cell fraction (not recorded which). This TCR derives from a male donor with ankylosing spondylitis. The chain has TRBV5-1 and TRBJ2-1, with D uncertain. CDR3 sequence: CASSLRGGDEQFF. The CDR3 DNA follows: TGCGCCAGCAGCCTTCGCGGCGGCGATGAGCAGTTCTTC.